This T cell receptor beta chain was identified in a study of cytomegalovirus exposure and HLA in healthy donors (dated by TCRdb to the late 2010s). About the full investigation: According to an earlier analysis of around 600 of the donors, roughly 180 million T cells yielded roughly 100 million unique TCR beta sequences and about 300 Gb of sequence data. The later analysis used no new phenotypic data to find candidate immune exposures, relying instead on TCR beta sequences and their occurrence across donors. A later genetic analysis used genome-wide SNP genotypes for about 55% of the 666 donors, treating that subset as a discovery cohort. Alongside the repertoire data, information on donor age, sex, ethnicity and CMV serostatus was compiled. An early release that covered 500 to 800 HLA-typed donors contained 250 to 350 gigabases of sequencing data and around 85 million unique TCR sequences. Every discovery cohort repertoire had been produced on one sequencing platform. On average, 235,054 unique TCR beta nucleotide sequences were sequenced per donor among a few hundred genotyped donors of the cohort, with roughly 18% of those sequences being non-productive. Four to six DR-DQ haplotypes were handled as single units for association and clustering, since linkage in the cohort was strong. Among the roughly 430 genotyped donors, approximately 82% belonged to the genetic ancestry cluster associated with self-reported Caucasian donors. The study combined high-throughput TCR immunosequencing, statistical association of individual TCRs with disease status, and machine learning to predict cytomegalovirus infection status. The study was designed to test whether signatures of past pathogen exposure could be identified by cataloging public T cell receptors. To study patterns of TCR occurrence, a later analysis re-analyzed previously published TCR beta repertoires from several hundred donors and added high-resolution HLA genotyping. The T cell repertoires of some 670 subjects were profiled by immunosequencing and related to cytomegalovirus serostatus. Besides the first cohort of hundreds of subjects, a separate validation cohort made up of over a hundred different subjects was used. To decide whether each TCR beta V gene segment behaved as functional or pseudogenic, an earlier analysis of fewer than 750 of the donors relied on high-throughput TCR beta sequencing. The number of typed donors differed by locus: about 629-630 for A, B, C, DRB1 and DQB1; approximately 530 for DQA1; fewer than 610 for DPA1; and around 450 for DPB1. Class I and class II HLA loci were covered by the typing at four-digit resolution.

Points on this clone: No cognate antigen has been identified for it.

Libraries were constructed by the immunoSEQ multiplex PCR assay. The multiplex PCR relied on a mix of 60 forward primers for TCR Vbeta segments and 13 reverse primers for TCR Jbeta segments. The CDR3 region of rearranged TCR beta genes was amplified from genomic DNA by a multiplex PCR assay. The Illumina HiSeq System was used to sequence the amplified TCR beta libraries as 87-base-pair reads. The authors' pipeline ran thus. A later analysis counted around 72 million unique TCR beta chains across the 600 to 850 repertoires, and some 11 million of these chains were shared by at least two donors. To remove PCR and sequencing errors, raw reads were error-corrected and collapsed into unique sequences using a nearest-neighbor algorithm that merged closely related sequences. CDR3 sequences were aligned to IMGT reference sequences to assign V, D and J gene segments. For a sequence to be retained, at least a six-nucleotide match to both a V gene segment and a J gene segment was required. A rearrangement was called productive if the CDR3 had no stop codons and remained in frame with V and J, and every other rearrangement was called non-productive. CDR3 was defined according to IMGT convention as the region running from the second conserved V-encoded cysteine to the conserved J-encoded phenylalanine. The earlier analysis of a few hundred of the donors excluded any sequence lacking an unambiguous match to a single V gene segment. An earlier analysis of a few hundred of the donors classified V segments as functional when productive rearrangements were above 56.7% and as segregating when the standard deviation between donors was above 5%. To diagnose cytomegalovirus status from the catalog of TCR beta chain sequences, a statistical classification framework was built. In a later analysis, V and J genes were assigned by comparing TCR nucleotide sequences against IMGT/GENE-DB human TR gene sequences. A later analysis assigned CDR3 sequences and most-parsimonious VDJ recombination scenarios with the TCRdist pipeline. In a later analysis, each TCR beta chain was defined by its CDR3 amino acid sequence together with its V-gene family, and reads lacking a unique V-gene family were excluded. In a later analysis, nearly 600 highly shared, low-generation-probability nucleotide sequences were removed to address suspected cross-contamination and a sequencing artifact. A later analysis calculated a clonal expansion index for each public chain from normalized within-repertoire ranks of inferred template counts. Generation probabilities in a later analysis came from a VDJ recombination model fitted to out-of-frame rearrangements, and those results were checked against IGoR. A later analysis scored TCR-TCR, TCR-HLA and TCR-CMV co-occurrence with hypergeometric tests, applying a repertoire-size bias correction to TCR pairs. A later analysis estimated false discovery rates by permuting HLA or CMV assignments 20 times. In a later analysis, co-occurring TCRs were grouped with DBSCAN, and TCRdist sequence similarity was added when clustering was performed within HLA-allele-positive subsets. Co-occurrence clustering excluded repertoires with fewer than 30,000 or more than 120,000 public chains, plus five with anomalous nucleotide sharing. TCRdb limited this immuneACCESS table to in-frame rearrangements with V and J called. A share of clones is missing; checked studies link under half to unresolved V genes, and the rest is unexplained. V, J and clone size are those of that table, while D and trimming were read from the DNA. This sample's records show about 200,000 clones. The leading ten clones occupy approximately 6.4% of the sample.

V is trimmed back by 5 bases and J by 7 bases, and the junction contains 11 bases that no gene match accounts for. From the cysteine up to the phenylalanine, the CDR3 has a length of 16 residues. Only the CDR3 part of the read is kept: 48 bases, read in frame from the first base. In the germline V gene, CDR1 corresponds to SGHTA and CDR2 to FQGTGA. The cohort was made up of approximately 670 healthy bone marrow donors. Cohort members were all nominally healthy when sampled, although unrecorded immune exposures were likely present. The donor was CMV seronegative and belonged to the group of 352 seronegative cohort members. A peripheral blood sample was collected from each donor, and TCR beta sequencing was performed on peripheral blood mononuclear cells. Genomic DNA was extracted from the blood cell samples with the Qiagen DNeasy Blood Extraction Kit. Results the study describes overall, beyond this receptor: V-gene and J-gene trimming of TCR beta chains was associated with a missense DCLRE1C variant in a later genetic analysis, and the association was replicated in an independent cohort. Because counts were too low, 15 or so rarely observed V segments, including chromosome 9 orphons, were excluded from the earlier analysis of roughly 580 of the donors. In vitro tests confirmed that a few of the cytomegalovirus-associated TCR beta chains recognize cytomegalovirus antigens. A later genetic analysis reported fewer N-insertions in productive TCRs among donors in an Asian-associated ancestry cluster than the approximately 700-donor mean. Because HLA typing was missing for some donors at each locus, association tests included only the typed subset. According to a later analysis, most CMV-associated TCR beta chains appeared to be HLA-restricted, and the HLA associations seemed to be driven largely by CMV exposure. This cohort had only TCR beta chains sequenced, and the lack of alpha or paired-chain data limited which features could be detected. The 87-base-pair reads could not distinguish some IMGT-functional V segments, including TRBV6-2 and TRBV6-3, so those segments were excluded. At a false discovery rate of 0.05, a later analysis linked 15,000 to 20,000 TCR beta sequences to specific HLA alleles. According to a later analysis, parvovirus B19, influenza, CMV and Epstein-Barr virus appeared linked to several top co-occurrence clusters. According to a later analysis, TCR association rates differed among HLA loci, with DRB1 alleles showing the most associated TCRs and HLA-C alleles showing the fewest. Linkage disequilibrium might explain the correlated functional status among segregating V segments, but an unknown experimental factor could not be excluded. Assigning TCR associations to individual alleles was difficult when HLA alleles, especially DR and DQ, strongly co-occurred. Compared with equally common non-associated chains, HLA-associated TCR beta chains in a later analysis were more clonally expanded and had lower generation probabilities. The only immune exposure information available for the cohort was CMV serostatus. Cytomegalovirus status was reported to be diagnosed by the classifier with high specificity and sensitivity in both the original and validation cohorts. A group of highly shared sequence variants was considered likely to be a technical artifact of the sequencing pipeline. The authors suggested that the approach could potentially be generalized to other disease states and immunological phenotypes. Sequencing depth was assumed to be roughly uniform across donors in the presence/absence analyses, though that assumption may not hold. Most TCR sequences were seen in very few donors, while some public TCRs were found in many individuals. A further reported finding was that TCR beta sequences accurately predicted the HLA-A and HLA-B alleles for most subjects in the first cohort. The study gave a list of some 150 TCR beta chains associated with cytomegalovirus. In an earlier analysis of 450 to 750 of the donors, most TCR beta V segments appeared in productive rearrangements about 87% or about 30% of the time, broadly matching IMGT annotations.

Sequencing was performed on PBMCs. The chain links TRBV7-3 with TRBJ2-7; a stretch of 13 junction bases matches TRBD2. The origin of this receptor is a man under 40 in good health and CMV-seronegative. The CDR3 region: CASSPQGLAGVGEQYF. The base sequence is TGTGCCAGCAGCCCCCAAGGACTAGCGGGAGTAGGGGAGCAGTACTTC.